One T cell receptor beta chain is described in this entry. Depth targeted 1 in 200,000 to 1 in 1 million T cells, averaging approximately 10x coverage per clonotype. The method was immunoSEQ multiplex PCR; TCRdb's version includes in-frame clones alone and lacks a portion of them. This table holds 15,000 to 20,000 clones, about 65% found once. V dropped 10 bases and J dropped 4; count of bases not matched to a gene: 3. Germline CDR1 MNHEY, CDR2 SVGAGI. This CDR3 has 13 residues. The data belong to a study of cytotoxic CD8 clonotypes in ibrutinib-treated CLL. In the study overall: Within the patient group, about ten were relapsed/refractory and some 14 treatment-naive, and around 17 were IGHV unmutated. Overall, around 25 responses were partial and 2 complete; following median roughly 72 months, 14 patients stayed remitted and 12 progressed.

V gene TRBV6-5 combines with J gene TRBJ2-2, with TRBD1 matching 10 bases. The clonotype comes from a human donor with chronic lymphocytic leukemia. The sequencing used PBMCs, collected before ibrutinib treatment. CDR3 protein: CATWTGGTGELFF. The DNA for the CDR3 is TGTGCCACCTGGACAGGGGGCACCGGGGAGCTGTTTTTT.